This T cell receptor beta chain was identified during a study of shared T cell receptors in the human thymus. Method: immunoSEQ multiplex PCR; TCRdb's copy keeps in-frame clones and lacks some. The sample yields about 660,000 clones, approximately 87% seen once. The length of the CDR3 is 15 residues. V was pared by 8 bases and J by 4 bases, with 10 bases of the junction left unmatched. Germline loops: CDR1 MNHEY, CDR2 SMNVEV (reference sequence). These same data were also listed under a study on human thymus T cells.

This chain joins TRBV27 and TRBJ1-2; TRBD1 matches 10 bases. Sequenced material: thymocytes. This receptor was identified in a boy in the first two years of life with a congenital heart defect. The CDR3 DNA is TGTGCCAGCGGGGACAGGGGCCGGTTGGGCTATGGCTACACCTTC. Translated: CASGDRGRLGYGYTF.